Listed here are 22 T cell receptor beta chains from one sample, sequenced in a study of T-cell reconstitution after alpha-beta-depleted transplantation in children. Preparation of the TCRbeta library involved a method that used unique molecular identifiers. A single record per CDR3 protein comes from TCRdb applying MiXCR to the PCR reads. Of roughly 52,000 distinct CDR3 sequences listed, roughly 5% were seen once; the top ten hold around 30%. The sample was PBMCs, mostly from graft donor cells, taken 60 days after TCRalphabeta/CD19-depleted stem cell transplant. The source of these receptors is a female patient between 2 and 15 years old who had a stem cell transplant for aplastic anemia, so the T cells may come from the graft donor.

This clonotype has at least ten counts. The V call is TRBV5-8, the J call TRBJ2-5; D possibly corresponds to TRBD2 (5 bases). The CDR3 extends over 15 amino acids. Germline CDR1 reads SGHTS; CDR2 reads YDEGEE. Between the trimmed V and J ends, which lost 6 bases and 7 bases, there was a span of 22 bases. CDR3 DNA sequence: TGTGCCAGCATCTTAATAGGCGGAGGCGGTTCGACCCAGTACTTC. It codes for CASILIGGGGSTQYF. The full variable domain, with the rest looked up from reference TRBV5-8 and TRBJ2-5, is EAGVTQSPTHLIKTRGQQATLRCSPISGHTSVYWYQQALGLGLQFLLWYDEGEERNRGNFPPRFSGRQFPNYSSELNVNALELEDSALYLCASILIGGGGSTQYFGPGTRLLVL.

This clonotype was detected a few times. This sequence joins TRBV20-1 and TRBJ2-3, with 11 bases aligning to TRBD2. The CDR3 loop spans 16 amino acids. Unmatched junction bases numbered 6, after V lost 2 bases and J lost 2 bases. CDR1 and CDR2 (germline): DFQATT, SNEGSKA (reference sequence). CDR3 nucleotide sequence: TGCAGTGCTAGACGGACTAGCGGGCCTTCCACAGATACGCAGTATTTT. Translated, it gives CSARRTSGPSTDTQYF.

The table lists this clonotype with many counts. The rearrangement joins TRBV10-3 to TRBJ2-1; 10 bases map to TRBD1. After removal of 4 bases from V and 8 bases from J, the junction contained 11 bases not matched to a gene. This CDR3 contains 16 residues. Germline V gives CDR1 ENHRY, CDR2 SYGVKD. The CDR3: CAISGRTGGSVYEQFF. DNA for the CDR3: TGTGCCATCAGTGGGAGGACAGGGGGATCGGTTTATGAGCAGTTCTTC.

This clonotype was found many times. The J gene is TRBJ1-2, the V gene TRBV4-1; D remains unclear. V was cut by 0 bases and J by 4 bases, with 12 bases left in between. Germline CDR1 MGHRA, CDR2 YSYEKL. This CDR3 is built from 15 residues. This chain's CDR3 is CASSQDLGRSYGYTF. CDR3 DNA sequence: TGCGCCAGCAGCCAAGATCTTGGAAGGAGCTATGGCTACACCTTC.

This clonotype has at least ten counts. This chain joins TRBV12-3 or TRBV12-4 and TRBJ1-6; 8 nucleotides line up with TRBD1. J lost 8 bases, V lost 6 bases, and 3 bases had no gene match. The CDR3 runs to 13 residues. The CDR3 DNA follows: TGTGCCAGCAGGCAGGGGGCTGATTCACCCCTCCACTTT. The encoded protein is CASRQGADSPLHF.

At least ten counts were recorded for this clonotype. The chain employs TRBV7-2 and TRBJ2-7; perhaps TRBD1 as D (6 bases). The length of the CDR3 is 12 residues. The ends were cut back, 1 base at V and 12 bases at J, with 13 bases in the middle. The germline V gene has CDR1 SGHTA and CDR2 FQGNSA. As DNA, the CDR3 is TGTGCCAGCAGCTTAGAGGCAGGGGCTAGGTACTTC. The encoded protein is CASSLEAGARYF.

The sample holds a few counts of this clonotype. CDR3: CASSRARRANLAYEQYF. The CDR3 DNA is TGTGCCAGCAGTCGGGCGAGGAGGGCCAATCTTGCCTACGAGCAGTACTTC. The chain links TRBV2 to TRBJ2-7; the D gene is possibly TRBD2 (6 bases). Trimming removed 5 bases from V and 2 bases from J, with 22 bases in between. Germline V CDR1 and CDR2: SNHLY, FYNNEI. The CDR3 has 17 amino acids.

This clonotype was detected many times. The CDR3 coding sequence is TGTGCCAGCAGTCTTACAGGATCCACCGGGGAGCTGTTTTTT. Encoded protein: CASSLTGSTGELFF. The genes are TRBV6-5 and TRBJ2-2; D perhaps matches TRBD1 (5 bases). CDR3 size: 14 residues. Germline V CDR1 and CDR2: MNHEY, SVGAGI. V was pared by 5 bases and J by 4 bases, with 11 bases between.

The chain recombines TRBV21-1 with TRBJ2-4; the table's D call, TRBD1, has no DNA check behind it. TRBV21-1 is a documented pseudogene. CDR3 size: 18 residues. CDR3 coding DNA: TGTGCCAGCAGCCCAGGACAGGGGGCGCGAAGGCGCAAAAACATTCAGTACTTC. The encoded protein is CASSPGQGARRRKNIQYF.

This clonotype was detected many times. The chain is built from TRBV29-1 and TRBJ2-7; D remains ambiguous. The CDR3 has 13 amino acids. Germline V lookup: CDR1 SQVTM, CDR2 ANQGSEA. The V end was cut by 7 bases, the J end by 1 base, with 14 bases between. CDR3 sequence: CSGSRGLSYEQYF. DNA for the CDR3: TGCAGCGGTTCGCGAGGTCTTTCCTACGAGCAGTACTTC.

This clonotype occurred many times. The chain employs TRBV20-1 and TRBJ2-5, with D perhaps matching TRBD1 or TRBD2 (5 bases each). Germline V gives CDR1 DFQATT, CDR2 SNEGSKA (reference sequence). V was cut by 0 bases and J by 0 bases, with 14 bases left in between. The CDR3 loop spans 16 amino acids. CDR3 sequence: CSARDWGREYQETQYF. CDR3 DNA: TGCAGTGCTAGAGATTGGGGCAGGGAGTACCAAGAGACCCAGTACTTC.

This clonotype has just a few counts. The CDR3 nucleotides read TGTGCCAGCAGTTTCGCAGGGACCCCTTTTGCAGCGGGCGGAGATACGCAGTATTTT. Its translation: CASSFAGTPFAAGGDTQYF. The J gene is TRBJ2-3, the V gene TRBV28, with D tentatively TRBD2 (6 bases). CDR3 length: 19 residues. The V end was cut by 3 bases, the J end by 5 bases, with 27 bases between. The germline CDR1 and CDR2 sequences are MDHEN and SYDVKM.

In its sample, this clonotype was seen many times. The CDR3 reads CASLRAGEGEAFF. The CDR3 bases are TGTGCCAGCCTCAGGGCCGGGGAAGGTGAAGCTTTCTTT. The V gene is TRBV7-9, the J gene TRBJ1-1, with a weak D call TRBD1 (5 bases). Trimming took 8 bases from V and 7 from J, leaving 17 bases between them. The germline gives CDR1 SEHNR, CDR2 FQNEAQ (reference sequence). The CDR3 totals 13 residues.

By share of the sample, this clonotype is medium-sized. The CDR3 region is CASSVTGPNTEAFF. The CDR3, as DNA: TGTGCCAGCAGTGTAACAGGGCCGAACACTGAAGCTTTCTTT. J is TRBJ1-1 and V is TRBV6-1; a weak D match, TRBD1 (6 bases). The CDR3 runs 14 residues. Germline V gene sequence: CDR1 MNHNS, CDR2 SASEGT. Trimming took 4 bases from V and 1 from J, leaving 10 bases between them.

This chain connects TRBV2 to TRBJ1-1; 8 nucleotides match TRBD1. Germline V gene data show CDR1 as SNHLY and CDR2 as FYNNEI. Trimming removed 2 bases from V and 7 bases from J; junction bases left unmatched: 3. The CDR3 has 13 amino acids. The CDR3 sequence: CASSERGTGEAFF. CDR3 in DNA: TGTGCCAGCAGTGAAAGAGGGACAGGTGAAGCTTTCTTT.

The sample holds many counts of this clonotype. The CDR3 here is CASSHSGQGGPDTQYF. The CDR3 nucleotides read TGTGCCAGCAGCCATTCGGGACAGGGAGGCCCAGATACGCAGTATTTT. J is TRBJ2-3 and V is TRBV4-2; TRBD1 agrees at 9 bases. Germline V lookup: CDR1 LGHNA, CDR2 YNFKEQ. The CDR3 runs to 16 residues. J lost 4 bases, V lost 3 bases, and 8 bases had no gene match.

Ten or more counts support this clonotype. This sequence joins TRBV12-3 or TRBV12-4 and TRBJ2-3, with D hard to call. Trimming cost V 3 bases and J 3 bases, with 4 bases left between them. The CDR3 runs to 12 residues. CDR3 sequence: CASSFETDTQYF. The CDR3 region has the DNA TGTGCCAGCAGTTTCGAAACAGATACGCAGTATTTT.

This chain connects TRBV7-2 to TRBJ1-2; D call uncertain. The CDR3 is 13 amino acids. CDR1 and CDR2 (germline): SGHTA, FQGNSA. V dropped 6 bases and J dropped 1 base, with 9 bases sitting between them. The DNA for the CDR3 is TGTGCCAGCAGTAGACATTTTAACTATGGCTACACCTTC. It specifies CASSRHFNYGYTF.

Points on this clonotype: A much more abundant neighbour one base away suggests this may be a read error. J is TRBJ2-5 and V is TRBV6-5; unclear D gene. CDR1 and CDR2 from the germline V gene are MNHEY and SVGAGI. The CDR3 consists of 12 residues. V dropped 7 bases and J dropped 10 bases, with 16 bases sitting between them. CDR3 nucleotide sequence: TGTGCCAGCACTTCCAAGACTCGTAACCAGTACTTC. Amino acids: CASTSKTRNQYF.

This clonotype was found many times. The chain combines TRBV20-1 with TRBJ2-1; D remains unclear. Germline lookup yields CDR1 DFQATT and CDR2 SNEGSKA (reference sequence). The CDR3 contains 14 residues. V lost 6 bases, J lost 0 bases, and 12 bases lay in between. CDR3 sequence: CSAGLVSSYNEQFF. The CDR3 DNA follows: TGCAGTGCCGGGCTGGTAAGCTCCTACAATGAGCAGTTCTTC.

The chain employs TRBV28 and TRBJ1-1; no reliable D call. V lost 3 bases and J 2 bases, leaving 16 bases between the germline ends. Germline CDR1 and CDR2: MDHEN and SYDVKM. The CDR3 has 16 amino acids. CDR3 nucleotide sequence: TGTGCCAGCAGTTTTGTCGAATTCACCCGAAACACTGAAGCTTTCTTT. Its translation is CASSFVEFTRNTEAFF.

J is TRBJ2-3 and V is TRBV7-7; TRBD2 agrees at 10 bases. The ends lost 6 bases at V and 1 base at J; junction bases unmatched: 7. The germline V gene encodes CDR1 SSHAT and CDR2 FNYEAQ (reference sequence). The CDR3 runs 16 residues. As DNA, the CDR3 is TGTGCCAGCAGGCCCCAGGGGACTAGCGGCACAGATACGCAGTATTTT. It encodes CASRPQGTSGTDTQYF.